The source of this T cell receptor beta chain is a study of T cell responses to AZD1222 COVID-19 vaccine. Concerning this clone: What it binds is not known.

TCRdb's table, derived via immunoSEQ multiplex PCR, lists solely in-frame clones and lacks some. The sample includes about 80,000 clones, 80% to 90% of them seen just once. Findings of the study overall: With dominance at 160-218 and 743-854, vaccine-associated CD4 TCRs spanned spike. Donor demographics were predominantly white British with a female majority; clonal diversity may be underestimated.

With 1 base clipped from V and 7 bases from J, the junction kept 10 bases outside the gene matches. This CDR3 is built from 14 residues. Germline values: CDR1 GTSNPN, CDR2 SVGIG (reference sequence). This material consisted of peripheral blood, taken 28 days after the second AZD1222 dose. The source of this sequence is an adult who received the AZD1222 COVID-19 vaccine. The chain links TRBV30 to TRBJ2-7; 7 bases are shared with TRBD2. CDR3 bases: TGTGCCTGGAGTGGGGGAGGGAGGACATCGGAGCAGTACTTC. Amino acids: CAWSGGGRTSEQYF.